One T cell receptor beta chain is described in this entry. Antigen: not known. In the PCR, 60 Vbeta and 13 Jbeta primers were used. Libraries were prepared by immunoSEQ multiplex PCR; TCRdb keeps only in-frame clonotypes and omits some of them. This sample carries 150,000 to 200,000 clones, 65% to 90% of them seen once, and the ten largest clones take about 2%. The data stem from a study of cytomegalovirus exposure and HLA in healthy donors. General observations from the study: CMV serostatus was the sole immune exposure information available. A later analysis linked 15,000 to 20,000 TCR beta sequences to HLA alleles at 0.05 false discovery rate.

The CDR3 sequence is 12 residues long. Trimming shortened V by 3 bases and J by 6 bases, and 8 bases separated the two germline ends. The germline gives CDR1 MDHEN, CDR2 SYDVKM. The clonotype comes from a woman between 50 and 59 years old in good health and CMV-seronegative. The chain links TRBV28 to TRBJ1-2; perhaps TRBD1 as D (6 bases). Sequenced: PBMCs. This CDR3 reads CASSFTGNGYTF. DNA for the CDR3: TGTGCCAGCAGTTTCACAGGGAATGGCTACACCTTC.